This T cell receptor (beta chain) was sequenced in a study of vaccination effects on CD4 cells after COVID-19. The CDR3 extends over 13 amino acids. The germline CDR1 and CDR2 sequences are MNHNY and SVGAGI (reference sequence). Trimming removed 7 bases from V and 8 bases from J; junction bases left unmatched: 9. The repertoire was sequenced with immunoSEQ multiplex PCR; TCRdb's copy has only in-frame clones and lacks some. The data hold around 62,000 clones, with around 70% observed a single time. Remarks on this clone: What it recognizes is unknown.

The culture ran for approximately 9 days before CD4+ T cells were isolated. Either the BNT162b2 or mRNA-1273 vaccine was given to participants in two doses. Cultures received IL-2 medium that replaced half the medium on days 3 and 7. The sequencing here drew on CD4+ T cells from PBMCs cultured without peptide, taken after COVID-19 vaccination. The TCR comes from a human donor who received a COVID-19 vaccine. The genes are TRBV6-6 and TRBJ1-2; 8 bases line up with TRBD1. The CDR3 bases are TGTGCCAGCAAAATGACAGGGGCCGAGGGCTACACCTTC. This encodes CASKMTGAEGYTF.